These 18 T cell receptor beta chains share one sample of origin, sequenced in a study of cytotoxic CD8 clonotypes in ibrutinib-treated CLL. Data came from immunoSEQ multiplex PCR; TCRdb stores just in-frame clones and leaves some out. This table has 150,000 or so clones, over 60% appearing once. The source material was PBMCs, sampled after 12 months of ibrutinib treatment. The receptors derive from a human donor with chronic lymphocytic leukemia.

The chain recombines TRBV6-6 with TRBJ2-7; the D is unclear. Germline lookup yields CDR1 MNHNY and CDR2 SVGAGI (reference sequence). CDR3 length equals 11 residues. Trimming removed 9 bases from V and 4 bases from J, with 10 bases in between. The CDR3 nucleotides read TGTGCCAGTGAACACGATTACGAGCAGTACTTC. Encoded protein: CASEHDYEQYF.

The genes are TRBV2 and TRBJ1-5; weak D call: TRBD1 (5 bases). V was clipped by 8 bases and J by 0 bases, with 11 bases between them. The CDR3 length is 14 residues. CDR1 and CDR2 from the germline V gene are SNHLY and FYNNEI. This CDR3 is CASGRGNSNQPQHF. The CDR3 bases are TGTGCCAGCGGGAGGGGTAATAGCAATCAGCCCCAGCATTTT.

CDR3 bases: TGTGCCAGCAGCCAAGATTATGAACTAGCGGTGTACCAAGAGACCCAGTACTTC. Translation: CASSQDYELAVYQETQYF. The V gene is TRBV14, the J gene TRBJ2-5; 8 bases line up with TRBD2. This CDR3 is 18 amino acids long. J was trimmed by 0 bases and V by 0 bases; bases with no gene match: 9. The germline gives CDR1 SGHDN, CDR2 FVKESK.

J is TRBJ1-2 and V is TRBV6-5, with D unclear. Germline CDR1 is MNHEY and CDR2 is SVGAGI. V lost 5 bases and J lost 7, with 17 bases in between. The CDR3 length is 14 residues. The CDR3 DNA is TGTGCCAGCAGTAAAGGGTCTTCGGCGGGTGGCTACACCTTC. Translated, it gives CASSKGSSAGGYTF.

This sequence joins TRBV18 and TRBJ1-1, with 7 bases matching TRBD1. The junction had 11 bases not matched to a gene; V was cut back by 6 bases and J by 1 base. Germline CDR1 is KGHSH and CDR2 is LQKENI. The CDR3 loop spans 16 amino acids. The CDR3 coding sequence is TGTGCCAGCTCGCAAAGGAACAGGGGAAGGAACACTGAAGCTTTCTTT. It translates to CASSQRNRGRNTEAFF.

This chain joins TRBV18 and TRBJ2-2; D call uncertain. The CDR3 consists of 13 residues. The germline gives CDR1 KGHSH, CDR2 LQKENI. Trimming stripped 2 bases from V and 5 bases from J, with 6 bases between. The CDR3 DNA is TGTGCCAGCTCACCATTGGGGACCGGGGAGCTGTTTTTT. Translating gives CASSPLGTGELFF. The whole variable domain, remainder taken from reference TRBV18 and TRBJ2-2, is NAGVMQNPRHLVRRRGQEARLRCSPMKGHSHVYWYRQLPEEGLKFMVYLQKENIIDESGMPKERFSAEFPKEGPSILRIQQVVRGDSAAYFCASSPLGTGELFFGEGSRLTVL.

The chain is built from TRBV28 and TRBJ2-1; 7 bases agree with TRBD2. The CDR3 spans 16 residues. The V segment lost 3 bases and the J segment 3 bases; nucleotides outside the gene matches: 8. Germline V gene data show CDR1 as MDHEN and CDR2 as SYDVKM. The CDR3 sequence: CASSFLPGRVYNEQFF. Written as DNA, the CDR3 is TGTGCCAGCAGTTTTCTCCCAGGGAGGGTCTACAATGAGCAGTTCTTC.

This clone was counted only a few times. One end of the junction fails to match germline, which may point to a read error. The chain combines TRBV27 with TRBJ2-3; TRBD2 agrees at 11 bases. The CDR3 is 16 residues long. Germline CDR1 MNHEY, CDR2 SMNVEV (reference sequence). The CDR3 is CASRTIAGGTTVTQYF. The CDR3 nucleotides are TGTGCCAGCAGGACTATAGCGGGAGGGACCACAGTTACGCAGTATTTT.

The chain employs TRBV7-9 and TRBJ1-1; D is undetermined. CDR1 and CDR2 from the germline V gene are SEHNR and FQNEAQ (reference sequence). Trimming removed 2 bases from V and 8 bases from J, with 12 bases in between. CDR3 length: 13 residues. CDR3 DNA: TGTGCCAGCAGCTTATCTAGTATCAGAGAAGCTTTCTTT. Translated: CASSLSSIREAFF.

J is TRBJ2-7 and V is TRBV7-7; 7 bases are a match to TRBD1. The CDR3 totals 15 residues. Per germline, CDR1 SSHAT and CDR2 FNYEAQ (reference sequence). With 0 bases clipped from V and 3 bases from J, the junction kept 5 bases outside the gene matches. The CDR3 spells CASSLARDSRYEQYF. In DNA form, the CDR3 reads TGTGCCAGCAGCTTAGCCCGGGACAGCCGCTACGAGCAGTACTTC.

V gene TRBV5-1 combines with J gene TRBJ2-7; D might be TRBD2 (5 bases). From germline, CDR1 is SGHRS and CDR2 YFSETQ. CDR3 length: 15 amino acids. V dropped 4 bases and J dropped 3 bases, with 17 bases sitting between them. CDR3 region: CASSPGSGNLYEQYF. CDR3 DNA sequence: TGCGCCAGCAGCCCGGGGAGCGGAAACCTCTACGAGCAGTACTTC.

This clone was observed once. V is TRBV6-6 and J is TRBJ2-7; 8 bases agree with TRBD1. V was pared by 6 bases and J by 5 bases, with 12 bases of the junction left unmatched. The CDR3 has 15 amino acids. The germline CDR1 and CDR2 sequences are MNHNY and SVGAGI (reference sequence). CDR3 sequence reads: CASRKGAGGVDEQYF. CDR3 in DNA: TGTGCCAGCAGGAAAGGGGCAGGGGGCGTCGACGAGCAGTACTTC.

The chain carries TRBV7-2 and TRBJ2-3; 7 positions agree with TRBD2. CDR1 and CDR2 from the germline V gene are SGHTA and FQGNSA. The CDR3 is made up of 18 amino acids. The trim removed 0 bases at V and 5 bases at J, leaving 14 bases unmatched. The CDR3 loop is CASSLAVATSSGIDTQYF. CDR3 bases: TGTGCCAGCAGCTTAGCAGTTGCTACGTCTAGCGGAATAGATACGCAGTATTTT. The whole variable domain, remainder taken from reference TRBV7-2 and TRBJ2-3, is GAGVSQSPSNKVTEKGKDVELRCDPISGHTALYWYRQSLGQGLEFLIYFQGNSAPDKSGLPSDRFSAERTGGSVSTLTIQRTQQEDSAVYLCASSLAVATSSGIDTQYFGPGTRLTVL.

The chain combines TRBV7-8 with TRBJ2-7; TRBD2 matches at 8 bases. The V and J ends lost 6 bases and 3 bases, in that order; junction bases with no gene match: 19. The germline V gene encodes CDR1 SGHVS and CDR2 FQNEAQ. The CDR3 loop spans 18 amino acids. Written as DNA, the CDR3 is TGTGCCAGCAGGGGGAGTAGGGGGAGAGCGGGAGCGATCTACGAGCAGTACTTC. It yields the protein CASRGSRGRAGAIYEQYF.

The chain recombines TRBV14 with TRBJ2-1; TRBD2 matches at 8 bases. The CDR3 has 17 residues. Germline lookup yields CDR1 SGHDN and CDR2 FVKESK. The J segment lost 6 bases and the V segment lost 0 bases, leaving 10 bases of the junction unmatched. DNA of the CDR3: TGTGCCAGCAGCCAAGAGCCAGGGACTAGTAGGGGCAATGAGCAGTTCTTC. Protein product: CASSQEPGTSRGNEQFF.

This sequence joins TRBV28 and TRBJ1-1; D is unresolved. Trimming removed 4 bases at V and 2 bases at J, with 5 bases between. CDR3 length: 12 residues. The V gene's germline CDR1 is MDHEN and CDR2 SYDVKM. The CDR3 DNA reads as TGTGCCAGCAGTTACTCCAACACTGAAGCTTTCTTT. Amino acid sequence: CASSYSNTEAFF. Drawing the rest from reference TRBV28 and TRBJ1-1, the complete variable domain is DVKVTQSSRYLVKRTGEKVFLECVQDMDHENMFWYRQDPGLGLRLIYFSYDVKMKEKGDIPEGYSVSREKKERFSLILESASTNQTSMYLCASSYSNTEAFFGQGTRLTVV.

J is TRBJ2-2 and V is TRBV15, with TRBD1 matching over 7 bases. V was pared by 9 bases and J by 2 bases, with 9 bases of the junction left unmatched. The CDR3 covers 15 residues. Germline CDR1 reads LNHNV; CDR2 reads YYDKDF (reference sequence). The CDR3 DNA is TGTGCCACAAGGGACAGTCTATCTAACACCGGGGAGCTGTTTTTT. The encoded protein is CATRDSLSNTGELFF.

V usage is TRBV19 and J usage is TRBJ2-5, with D possibly TRBD2 on 6 matching bases. The CDR3 covers 14 residues. Germline loops: CDR1 LNHDA, CDR2 SQIVND (reference sequence). V lost 7 bases to trimming and J lost 3 bases, with 15 bases between them. CDR3 in amino acids: CASTNGGLEETQYF. The CDR3 DNA follows: TGTGCCAGTACCAATGGGGGACTCGAAGAGACCCAGTACTTC.